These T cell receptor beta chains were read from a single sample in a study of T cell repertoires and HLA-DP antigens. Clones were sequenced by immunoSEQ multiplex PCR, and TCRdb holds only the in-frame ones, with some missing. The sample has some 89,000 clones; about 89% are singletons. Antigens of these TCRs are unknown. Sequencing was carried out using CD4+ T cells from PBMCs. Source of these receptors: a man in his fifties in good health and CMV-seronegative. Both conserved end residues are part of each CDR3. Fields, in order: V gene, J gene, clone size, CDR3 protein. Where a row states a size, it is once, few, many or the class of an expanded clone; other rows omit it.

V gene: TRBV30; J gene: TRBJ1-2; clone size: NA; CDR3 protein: CAWSQVRDRAAFGYTF
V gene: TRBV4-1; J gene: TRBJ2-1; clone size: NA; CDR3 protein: CASSQVFTGTSGVNEQFF
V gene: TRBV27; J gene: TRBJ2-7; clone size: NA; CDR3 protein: CASSLFRNSYEQYF
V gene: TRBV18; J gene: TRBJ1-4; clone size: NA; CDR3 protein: CASSPGAANEKLFF
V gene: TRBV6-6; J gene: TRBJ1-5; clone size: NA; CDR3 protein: CASSPGRENQPQHF
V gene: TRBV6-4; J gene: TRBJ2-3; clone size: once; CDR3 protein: CASSRQSTDTQYF
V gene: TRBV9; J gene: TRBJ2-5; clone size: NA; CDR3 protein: CASSVDLQETQYF
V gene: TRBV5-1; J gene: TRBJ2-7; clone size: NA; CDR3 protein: CASSLAKQGDEQYF
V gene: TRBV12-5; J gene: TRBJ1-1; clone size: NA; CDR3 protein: CASGLVPDVTEAFF
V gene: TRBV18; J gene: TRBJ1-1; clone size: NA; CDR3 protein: CASSPILGTGETEAFF
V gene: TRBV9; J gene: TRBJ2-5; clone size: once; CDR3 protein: CASSVGTSGLQETQYF
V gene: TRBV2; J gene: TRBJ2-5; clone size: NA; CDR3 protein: CASTAQGAKGETQYF
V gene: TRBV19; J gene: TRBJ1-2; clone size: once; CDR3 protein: CASSRTNYGYTF
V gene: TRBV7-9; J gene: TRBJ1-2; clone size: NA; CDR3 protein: CASSLESGNYGYTF